This T cell receptor (beta chain) was captured by sequencing in a study of cytomegalovirus exposure and HLA in healthy donors. Germline V lookup: CDR1 SNHLY, CDR2 FYNNEI. The CDR3 covers 16 residues. Trimming took 3 bases from V and 6 from J, leaving 17 bases between them. Researchers ran the PCR with 60 Vbeta and 13 Jbeta primers. The assay was immunoSEQ multiplex PCR, and TCRdb's table has in-frame clones only and misses some. The sample has 150,000 or so clones; around 85% are singletons. On this clone itself: No antigen is known for it.

The study, taken as a whole, reports: When analyzed later, a missense DCLRE1C variant was found to be linked to TCR beta V- and J-gene trimming. Rare TCR sequences dominated, though some public TCRs recurred in many donors. In a later analysis, across HLA loci, associated TCR counts were highest for DRB1, lowest for HLA-C.

The sequencing input was PBMCs. The sequence was obtained from a man aged 18 to 30 in good health and CMV-seropositive. The V gene is TRBV2, the J gene TRBJ2-2, with TRBD2 as a possible D gene (6 bases). The CDR3 sequence is CASSDDRARRAGELFF. CDR3 bases: TGTGCCAGCAGTGACGACCGCGCTCGGAGGGCCGGGGAGCTGTTTTTT.